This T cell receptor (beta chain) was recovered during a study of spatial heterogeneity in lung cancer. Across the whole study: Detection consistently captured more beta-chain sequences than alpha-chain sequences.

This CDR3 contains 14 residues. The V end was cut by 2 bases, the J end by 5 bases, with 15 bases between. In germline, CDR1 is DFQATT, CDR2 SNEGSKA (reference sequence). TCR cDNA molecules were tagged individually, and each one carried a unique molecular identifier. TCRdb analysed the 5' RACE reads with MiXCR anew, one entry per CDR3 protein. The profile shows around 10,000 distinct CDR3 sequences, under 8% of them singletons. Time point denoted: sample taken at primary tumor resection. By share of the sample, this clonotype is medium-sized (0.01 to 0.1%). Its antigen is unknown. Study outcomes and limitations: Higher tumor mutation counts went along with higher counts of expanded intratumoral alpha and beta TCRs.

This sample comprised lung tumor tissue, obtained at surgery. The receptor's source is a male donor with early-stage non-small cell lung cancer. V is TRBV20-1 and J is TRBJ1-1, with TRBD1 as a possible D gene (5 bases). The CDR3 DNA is TGCAGTGCTAGAACTCCCGGGGGAGTGACTGAAGCTTTCTTT. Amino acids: CSARTPGGVTEAFF.